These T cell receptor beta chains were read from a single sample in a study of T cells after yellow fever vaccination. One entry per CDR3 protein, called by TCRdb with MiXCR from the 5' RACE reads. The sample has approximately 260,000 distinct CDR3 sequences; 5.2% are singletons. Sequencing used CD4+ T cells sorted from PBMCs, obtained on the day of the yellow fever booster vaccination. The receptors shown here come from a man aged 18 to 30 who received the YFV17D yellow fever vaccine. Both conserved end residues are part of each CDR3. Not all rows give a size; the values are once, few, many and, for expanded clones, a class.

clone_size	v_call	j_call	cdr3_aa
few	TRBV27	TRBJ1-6	CASKQEAGGRTPLHF
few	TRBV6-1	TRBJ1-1	CASSEDRVNTEAFF
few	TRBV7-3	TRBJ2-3	CAQLHQGGEQGTDTQYF
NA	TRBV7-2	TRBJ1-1	CASSSTTGARGEAFF
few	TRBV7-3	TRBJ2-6	CASSPQSSAANVLTF
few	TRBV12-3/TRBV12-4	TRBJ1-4	CASSQNWGEKLFF
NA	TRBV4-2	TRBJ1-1	CATSHRHYTGGSTEAFF
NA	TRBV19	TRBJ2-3	CASKRDTQYF
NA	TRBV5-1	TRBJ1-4	CASSLGSATNEKLFF
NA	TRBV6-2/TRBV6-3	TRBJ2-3	CAVQPSSAITDTQYF
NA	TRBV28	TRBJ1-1	CASKTDLMNTEAFF
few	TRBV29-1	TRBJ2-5	CSAGDRVMETQYF
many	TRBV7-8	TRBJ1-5	CASSLGGTTSNQPQHF
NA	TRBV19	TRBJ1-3	CASTHLDRGDTIYF
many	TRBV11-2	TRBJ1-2	CASSDLILGGYTF
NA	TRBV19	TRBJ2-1	CASTPDRDGNEQFF
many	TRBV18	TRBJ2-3	CASSPTTEADTQYF
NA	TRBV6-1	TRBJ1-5	CASRTELIYSNQPQHF
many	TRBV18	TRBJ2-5	CASSPKETQYF
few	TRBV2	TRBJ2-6	CASSRTGIVSGANVLTF
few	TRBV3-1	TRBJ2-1	CASSLQLAGGPYNEQFF
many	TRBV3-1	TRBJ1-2	CASSQEVSRTVNGYTF
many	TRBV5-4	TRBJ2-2	CASSLAGEIGELFF
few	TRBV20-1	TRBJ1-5	CSARGPENQPQHF
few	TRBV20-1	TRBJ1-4	CSARGIAESTNEKLFF
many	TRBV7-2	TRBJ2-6	CASSLSRQSGSGANVLTF
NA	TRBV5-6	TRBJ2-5	CASSPGGGRAKETQYF
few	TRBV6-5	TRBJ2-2	CASSAGTSGGSTGELFF
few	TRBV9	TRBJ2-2	CASTTSGGLDTGELFF
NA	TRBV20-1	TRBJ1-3	CSATQGAGITIYF
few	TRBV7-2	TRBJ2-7	CASPPGLASEQYF